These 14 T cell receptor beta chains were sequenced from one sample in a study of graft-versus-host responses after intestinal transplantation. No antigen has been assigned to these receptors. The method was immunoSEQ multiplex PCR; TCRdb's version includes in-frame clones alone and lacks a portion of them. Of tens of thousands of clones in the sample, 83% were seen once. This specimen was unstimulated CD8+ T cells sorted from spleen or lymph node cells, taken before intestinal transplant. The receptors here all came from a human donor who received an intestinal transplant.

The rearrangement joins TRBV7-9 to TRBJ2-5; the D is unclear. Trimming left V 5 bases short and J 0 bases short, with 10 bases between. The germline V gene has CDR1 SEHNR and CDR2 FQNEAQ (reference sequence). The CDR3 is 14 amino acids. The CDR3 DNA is TGTGCCAGCAGCCCAGACTGGAACCAAGAGACCCAGTACTTC. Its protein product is CASSPDWNQETQYF. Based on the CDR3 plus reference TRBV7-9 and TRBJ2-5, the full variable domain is DTGVSQNPRHKITKRGQNVTFRCDPISEHNRLYWYRQTLGQGPEFLTYFQNEAQLEKSRLLSDRFSAERPKGSFSTLEIQRTEQGDSAMYLCASSPDWNQETQYFGPGTRLLVL.

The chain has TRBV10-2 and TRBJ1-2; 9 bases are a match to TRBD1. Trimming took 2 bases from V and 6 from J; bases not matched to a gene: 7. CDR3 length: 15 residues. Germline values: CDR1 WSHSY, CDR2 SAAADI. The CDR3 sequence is CASSEPRQGDHGYTF. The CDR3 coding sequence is TGCGCCAGCAGTGAGCCCCGACAGGGGGATCATGGCTACACCTTC.

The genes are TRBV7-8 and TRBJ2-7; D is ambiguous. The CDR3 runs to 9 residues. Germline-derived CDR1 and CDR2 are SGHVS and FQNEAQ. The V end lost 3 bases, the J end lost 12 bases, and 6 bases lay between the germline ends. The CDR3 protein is CASSLRRYF. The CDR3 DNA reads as TGTGCCAGCAGCTTGAGGCGGTACTTC.

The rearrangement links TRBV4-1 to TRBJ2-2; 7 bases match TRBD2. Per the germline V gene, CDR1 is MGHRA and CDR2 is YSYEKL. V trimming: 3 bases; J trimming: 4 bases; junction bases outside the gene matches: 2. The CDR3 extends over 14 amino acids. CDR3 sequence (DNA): TGCGCCAGCAGCCACCAGCGGGGCACCGGGGAGCTGTTTTTT. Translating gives CASSHQRGTGELFF.

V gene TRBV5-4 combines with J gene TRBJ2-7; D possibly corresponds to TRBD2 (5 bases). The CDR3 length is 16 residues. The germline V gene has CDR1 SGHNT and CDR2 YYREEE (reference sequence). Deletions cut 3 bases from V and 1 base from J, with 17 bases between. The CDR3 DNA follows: TGTGCCAGCAGCTCCACTAGTTGGGGTGGTTCCTACGAGCAGTACTTC. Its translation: CASSSTSWGGSYEQYF.

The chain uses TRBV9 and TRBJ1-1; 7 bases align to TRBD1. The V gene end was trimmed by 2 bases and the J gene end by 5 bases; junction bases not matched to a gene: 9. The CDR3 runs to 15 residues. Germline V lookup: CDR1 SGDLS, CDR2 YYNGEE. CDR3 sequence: CASSVDDRAGTEAFF. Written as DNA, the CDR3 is TGTGCCAGCAGCGTCGACGACAGGGCGGGAACTGAAGCTTTCTTT.

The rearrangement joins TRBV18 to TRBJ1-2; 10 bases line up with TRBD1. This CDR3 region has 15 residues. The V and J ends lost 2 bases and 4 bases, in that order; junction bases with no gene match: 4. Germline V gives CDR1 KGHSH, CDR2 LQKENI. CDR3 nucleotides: TGTGCCAGCTCACCAACCGGGACAGGGGTCTATGGCTACACCTTC. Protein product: CASSPTGTGVYGYTF.

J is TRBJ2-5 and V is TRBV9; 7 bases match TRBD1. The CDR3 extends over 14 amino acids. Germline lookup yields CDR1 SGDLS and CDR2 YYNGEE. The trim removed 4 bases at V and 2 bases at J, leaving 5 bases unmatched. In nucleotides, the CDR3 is TGTGCCAGCAGCACTTGGGACAGACAAGAGACCCAGTACTTC. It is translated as CASSTWDRQETQYF.

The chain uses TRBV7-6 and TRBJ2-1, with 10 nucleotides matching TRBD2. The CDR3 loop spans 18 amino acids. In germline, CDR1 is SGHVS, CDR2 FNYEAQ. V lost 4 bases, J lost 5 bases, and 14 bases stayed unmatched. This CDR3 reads CASSYRGPSGGADNEQFF. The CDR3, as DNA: TGTGCCAGCAGCTATAGGGGTCCCAGCGGGGGGGCCGACAATGAGCAGTTCTTC.

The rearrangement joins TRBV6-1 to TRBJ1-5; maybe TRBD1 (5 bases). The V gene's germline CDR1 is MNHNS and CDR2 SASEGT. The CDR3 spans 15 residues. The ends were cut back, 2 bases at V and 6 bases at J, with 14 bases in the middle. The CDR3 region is CASSERQGGGQPQHF. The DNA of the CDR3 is TGTGCCAGCAGTGAACGTCAGGGCGGGGGTCAGCCCCAGCATTTT.

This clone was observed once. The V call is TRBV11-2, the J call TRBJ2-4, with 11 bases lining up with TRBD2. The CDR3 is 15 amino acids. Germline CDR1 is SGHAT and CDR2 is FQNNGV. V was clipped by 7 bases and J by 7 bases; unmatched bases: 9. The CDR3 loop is CASTPLAGVVNIQYF. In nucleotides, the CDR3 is TGTGCCAGCACCCCACTAGCGGGAGTCGTGAACATTCAGTACTTC.

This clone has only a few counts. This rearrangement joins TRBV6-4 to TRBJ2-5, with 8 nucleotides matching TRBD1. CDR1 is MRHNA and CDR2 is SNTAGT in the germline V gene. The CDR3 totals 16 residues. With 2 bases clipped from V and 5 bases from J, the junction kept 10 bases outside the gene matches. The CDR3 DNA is TGTGCCAGCAGTGACACCCGGGACAGGCGGTTGGAGACCCAGTACTTC. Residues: CASSDTRDRRLETQYF.

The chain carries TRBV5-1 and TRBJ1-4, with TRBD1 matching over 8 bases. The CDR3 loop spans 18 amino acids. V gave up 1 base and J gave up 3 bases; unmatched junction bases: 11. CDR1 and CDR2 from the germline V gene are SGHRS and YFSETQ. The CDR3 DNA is TGCGCCAGCAGCTTGTATTGGACAGGGACTTCGGCTAATGAAAAACTGTTTTTT. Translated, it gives CASSLYWTGTSANEKLFF.

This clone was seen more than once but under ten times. CDR3 DNA sequence: TGTGCCAGCAGTGAACAGTTTTATAGCAATCAGCCCCAGCATTTT. It encodes CASSEQFYSNQPQHF. The chain couples TRBV6-1 to TRBJ1-5; D is uncertain. CDR3 length: 15 amino acids. CDR1 is MNHNS, CDR2 SASEGT, per germline. V was trimmed by 2 bases and J by 0 bases, leaving 8 bases between them.